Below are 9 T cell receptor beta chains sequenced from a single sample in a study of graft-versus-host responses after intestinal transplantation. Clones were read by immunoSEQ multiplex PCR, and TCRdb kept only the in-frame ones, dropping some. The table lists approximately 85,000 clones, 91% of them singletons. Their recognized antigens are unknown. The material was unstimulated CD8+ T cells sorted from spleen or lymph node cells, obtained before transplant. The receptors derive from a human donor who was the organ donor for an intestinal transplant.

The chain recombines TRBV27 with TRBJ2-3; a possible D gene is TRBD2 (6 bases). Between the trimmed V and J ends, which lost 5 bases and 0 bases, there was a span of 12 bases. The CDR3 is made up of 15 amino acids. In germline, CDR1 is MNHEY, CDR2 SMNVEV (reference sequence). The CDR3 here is CASSIGGLSTDTQYF. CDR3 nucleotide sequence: TGTGCCAGCAGTATTGGGGGGTTAAGCACAGATACGCAGTATTTT.

The DNA of the CDR3 is TGTGCCAGCAGCTTAGGAATGGGGGCCCAGGGGGTAAACACTGAAGCTTTCTTT. Protein sequence: CASSLGMGAQGVNTEAFF. The chain links TRBV7-9 to TRBJ1-1; 7 bases agree with TRBD1. Germline values: CDR1 SEHNR, CDR2 FQNEAQ (reference sequence). This CDR3 is 18 amino acids long. V shed 1 base and J 2 bases; nucleotides not matched to a gene: 13.

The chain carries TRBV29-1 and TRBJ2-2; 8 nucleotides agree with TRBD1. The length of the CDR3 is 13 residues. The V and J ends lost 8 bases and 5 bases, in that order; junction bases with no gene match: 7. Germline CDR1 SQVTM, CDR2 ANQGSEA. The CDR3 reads CSFSGTGTGELFF. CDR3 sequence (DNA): TGCAGCTTTTCCGGGACAGGTACCGGGGAGCTGTTTTTT.

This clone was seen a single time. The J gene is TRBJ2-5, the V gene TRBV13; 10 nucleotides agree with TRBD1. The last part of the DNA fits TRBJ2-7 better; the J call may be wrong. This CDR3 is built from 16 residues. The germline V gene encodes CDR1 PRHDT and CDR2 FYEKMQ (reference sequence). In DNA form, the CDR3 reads TGTGCCAGCAGCTTGAGGGTGGGACAGGGGTCCCACGAGCAGTACTTC. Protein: CASSLRVGQGSHEQYF.

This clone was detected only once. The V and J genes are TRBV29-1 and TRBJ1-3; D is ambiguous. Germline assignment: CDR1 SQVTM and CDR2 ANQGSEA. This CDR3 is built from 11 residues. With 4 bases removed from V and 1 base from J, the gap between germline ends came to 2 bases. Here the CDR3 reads CSVVSGNTIYF. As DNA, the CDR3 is TGCAGCGTTGTGTCTGGAAACACCATATATTTT. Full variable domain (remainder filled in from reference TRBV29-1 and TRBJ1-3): SAVISQKPSRDICQRGTSLTIQCQVDSQVTMMFWYRQQPGQSLTLIATANQGSEATYESGFVIDKFPISRPNLTFSTLTVSNMSPEDSSIYLCSVVSGNTIYFGEGSWLTVV.

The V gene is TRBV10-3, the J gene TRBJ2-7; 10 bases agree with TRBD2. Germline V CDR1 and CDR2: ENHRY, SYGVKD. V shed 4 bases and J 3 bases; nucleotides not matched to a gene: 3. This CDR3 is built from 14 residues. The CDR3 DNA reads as TGTGCCATCAGTGCCTTAGCGGGAGGCTACGAGCAGTACTTC. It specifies CAISALAGGYEQYF.

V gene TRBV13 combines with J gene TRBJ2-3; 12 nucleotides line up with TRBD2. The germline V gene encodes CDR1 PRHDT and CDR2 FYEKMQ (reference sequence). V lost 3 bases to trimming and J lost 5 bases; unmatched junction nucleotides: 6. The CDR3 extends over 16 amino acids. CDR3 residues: CASSFLLAGGLDTQYF. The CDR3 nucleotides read TGTGCCAGCAGCTTCCTACTAGCGGGAGGACTAGATACGCAGTATTTT.

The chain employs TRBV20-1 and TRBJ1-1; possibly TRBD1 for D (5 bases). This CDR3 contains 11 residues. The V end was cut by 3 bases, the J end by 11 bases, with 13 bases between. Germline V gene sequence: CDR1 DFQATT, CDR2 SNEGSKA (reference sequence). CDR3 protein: CSARRGAGAFF. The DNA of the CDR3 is TGCAGTGCTAGGAGGGGCGCCGGGGCTTTCTTT.

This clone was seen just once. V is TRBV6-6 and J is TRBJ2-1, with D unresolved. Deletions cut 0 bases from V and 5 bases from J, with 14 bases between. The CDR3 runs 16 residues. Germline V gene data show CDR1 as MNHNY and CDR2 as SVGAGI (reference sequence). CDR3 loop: CASSYSMLAYNNEQFF. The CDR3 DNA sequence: TGTGCCAGCAGTTACTCTATGCTTGCCTACAACAATGAGCAGTTCTTC.